The table lists the clone carrying this T cell receptor (beta chain) with a few counts. The target antigen is unknown. TCRdb independently ran MiXCR on the RT-PCR reads; one entry per CDR3 protein. The sample holds 550,000 to 650,000 distinct CDR3 sequences, about 12% seen once. The data originate from a study of response to subunit inactivated influenza vaccine. Study outcomes and limitations: The study's authors posited that every seasonal influenza vaccination enlists few new T cells.

This TCR came from a man aged 45-65 years who received an inactivated influenza vaccine. This sample comprised PBMCs from blood, obtained on the day of vaccination.

CDR3 DNA sequence: TGTGCCAGCAGTCTCAGACAGGGTGCAGGGCAGCCCCAGCATTTT. Its protein product is CASSLRQGAGQPQHF. V and J are TRBV12-3 or TRBV12-4 and TRBJ1-5; TRBD1 matches 7 bases. Trimming took 5 bases from V and 7 from J; bases not matched to a gene: 11. The CDR3 sequence is 15 residues long.